Below, 7 T cell receptor beta chains from the same sample are listed, as sequenced in a study of cytomegalovirus exposure and HLA in healthy donors. The primer mix had 60 Vbeta and 13 Jbeta primers. The assay was immunoSEQ multiplex PCR, and TCRdb's table has in-frame clones only and misses some. The sample holds 150,000 to 200,000 clones, 60% to 80% seen once. Sequenced: PBMCs. The source of these receptors is a woman between 45 and 65 years old in good health and CMV-seropositive.

The chain carries TRBV7-2 and TRBJ2-5; D unclear. Deletions cut 5 bases from V and 0 bases from J, with 7 bases between. From germline, CDR1 is SGHTA and CDR2 FQGNSA. This CDR3 is built from 13 residues. As DNA, the CDR3 is TGTGCCAGCAGCCCCAGAAACCAAGAGACCCAGTACTTC. Protein: CASSPRNQETQYF.

The gene calls are TRBV7-2 and TRBJ1-4, with D uncertain. Trimming shortened V by 0 bases and J by 0 bases, and 8 bases separated the two germline ends. CDR3 length: 16 residues. Germline lookup yields CDR1 SGHTA and CDR2 FQGNSA. CDR3 sequence: CASSLAQLTTNEKLFF. The DNA for the CDR3 is TGTGCCAGCAGCTTAGCGCAGTTAACAACTAATGAAAAACTGTTTTTT.

The CDR3 nucleotides are TGTGCCAGCAGCTTGGGAGGCAGTATGAACACTGAAGCTTTCTTT. It encodes CASSLGGSMNTEAFF. V gene TRBV5-4 combines with J gene TRBJ1-1; D not resolved. V dropped 0 bases and J dropped 0 bases, with 9 bases sitting between them. Germline CDR1 is SGHNT and CDR2 is YYREEE (reference sequence). CDR3 length: 15 amino acids.

The genes are TRBV14 and TRBJ2-1; a possible D gene is TRBD1 (6 bases). This CDR3 comprises 18 residues. The V and J ends lost 4 bases and 0 bases respectively, with 19 bases between them. Germline loops: CDR1 SGHDN, CDR2 FVKESK. The CDR3 region is CASSLLWTAQFSYNEQFF. CDR3 nucleotide sequence: TGTGCCAGCAGCCTACTATGGACAGCGCAGTTCTCCTACAATGAGCAGTTCTTC. The entire variable domain, with the rest obtained from reference TRBV14 and TRBJ2-1, is as follows: EAGVTQFPSHSVIEKGQTVTLRCDPISGHDNLYWYRRVMGKEIKFLLHFVKESKQDESGMPNNRFLAERTGGTYSTLKVQPAELEDSGVYFCASSLLWTAQFSYNEQFFGPGTRLTVL.

This clone has only a few counts. The chain is built from TRBV10-2 and TRBJ2-3; D may be TRBD1 (7 bases). Trimming shortened V by 7 bases and J by 2 bases, and 13 bases separated the two germline ends. This CDR3 comprises 14 residues. Looked up from germline, CDR1 is WSHSY and CDR2 is SAAADI. CDR3 DNA: TGCGCCAGCAATCAGGGGGGAACCACAGATACGCAGTATTTT. It specifies CASNQGGTTDTQYF.

The chain joins TRBV18 to TRBJ1-2; 9 bases match TRBD1. Germline V gene sequence: CDR1 KGHSH, CDR2 LQKENI. This CDR3 spans 15 amino acids. The J segment lost 8 bases and the V segment lost 3 bases, leaving 10 bases of the junction unmatched. CDR3: CASSPGTGSEWGYTF. The CDR3 DNA follows: TGTGCCAGCTCACCCGGGACAGGGTCTGAGTGGGGCTACACCTTC. Full variable domain (remainder filled in from reference TRBV18 and TRBJ1-2): NAGVMQNPRHLVRRRGQEARLRCSPMKGHSHVYWYRQLPEEGLKFMVYLQKENIIDESGMPKERFSAEFPKEGPSILRIQQVVRGDSAAYFCASSPGTGSEWGYTFGSGTRLTVV.

The chain recombines TRBV19 with TRBJ2-1; 9 bases are a match to TRBD2. CDR1 and CDR2 from the germline V gene are LNHDA and SQIVND (reference sequence). The CDR3 covers 16 residues. V lost 7 bases and J lost 3; bases outside the gene matches: 10. The CDR3 loop reads CASKVASGEVYNEQFF. For the CDR3, the DNA is TGTGCCAGTAAGGTGGCTAGCGGGGAGGTCTACAATGAGCAGTTCTTC.